These 30 T cell receptor beta chains came from one sample sequenced in a study of naive and memory T cell subsets. The study, taken as a whole, reports: A few larger clonotypes appeared in naive repertoires, especially CD8, possibly memory cells re-expressing CD45RA.

The antigens for these receptors are not known. Two oligonucleotides, mixed equimolar, formed the beta constant-region primer covering TRBC1 and TRBC2. Ligated cDNA was amplified by four rounds of PCR with nested alpha and beta constant-region primers and SP2. TCRdb fed the UMI-ligation and nested PCR reads into MiXCR, producing one record per CDR3 protein. Of around 160,000 distinct CDR3 sequences in the sample, roughly 22% are singletons; the top ten hold about 0.11%. Sequencing was carried out using naive CD4+ T cells from blood. Receptors were obtained from a human donor in good health.

This clonotype was found a few times. The chain is built from TRBV5-1 and TRBJ2-1, with D perhaps TRBD1 (6 bases). V shed 3 bases and J shed 3 bases, with 13 bases lying between them. The germline gives CDR1 SGHRS, CDR2 YFSETQ. The CDR3 covers 15 residues. CDR3 nucleotides: TGCGCCAGCAGCTCCGGGACAACAGTCTACAATGAGCAGTTCTTC. Its protein is CASSSGTTVYNEQFF.

This clonotype appeared many times. The V call is TRBV29-1, the J call TRBJ2-1; 9 bases align to TRBD1. The CDR3 has 14 residues. V was clipped by 6 bases and J by 12 bases; unmatched bases: 15. Germline assignment: CDR1 SQVTM and CDR2 ANQGSEA. The CDR3 DNA reads TGCAGCGTCGCCTCTGAAACGGACAGGGGCGGGCAGTTCTTC. This codes for CSVASETDRGGQFF.

This clonotype was observed a handful of times. The chain joins TRBV4-1 to TRBJ2-7; 10 nucleotides align to TRBD2. CDR1 MGHRA and CDR2 YSYEKL come from the germline V gene. V lost 5 bases, J lost 2 bases, and 6 bases stayed unmatched. The CDR3 consists of 15 residues. Here the CDR3 reads CASSEGLAKTYEQYF. The CDR3 DNA reads TGCGCCAGCAGCGAGGGACTAGCGAAGACCTACGAGCAGTACTTC.

This clonotype appeared many times. The chain employs TRBV24-1 and TRBJ2-1, with 7 nucleotides matching TRBD1. This CDR3 comprises 14 residues. CDR1 is KGHDR, CDR2 SFDVKD, per germline. V was clipped by 3 bases and J by 7 bases; unmatched bases: 5. This CDR3 is CATSDRRGTNEQFF. DNA of the CDR3: TGTGCCACCAGTGATCGCAGGGGGACGAATGAGCAGTTCTTC.

This chain joins TRBV20-1 and TRBJ2-3; the match to TRBD2 covers 9 bases. From germline, CDR1 is DFQATT and CDR2 SNEGSKA (reference sequence). Trimming removed 0 bases from V and 7 bases from J; junction bases left unmatched: 8. CDR3 length: 15 residues. The CDR3 nucleotides read TGCAGTGCTAGAGATATTAGCGGGAGTCTTAATACGCAGTATTTT. It yields the protein CSARDISGSLNTQYF.

This chain joins TRBV20-1 and TRBJ2-1; 11 bases match TRBD2. Unmatched junction bases numbered 5, after V lost 2 bases and J lost 2 bases. Germline CDR1 and CDR2: DFQATT and SNEGSKA (reference sequence). CDR3 size: 16 residues. The CDR3 reads CSARPYSGRAYNEQFF. Here the CDR3 DNA reads TGCAGTGCTAGACCATATAGCGGGAGGGCCTACAATGAGCAGTTCTTC.

This chain links TRBV6-6 with TRBJ2-1; TRBD2 might be the D (6 bases). The CDR3 has 15 residues. Germline V gene data show CDR1 as MNHNY and CDR2 as SVGAGI (reference sequence). Trimming took off 5 bases at V and 8 bases at J, with 19 bases between the two ends. CDR3 sequence: CASSVSAGSFDEQFF. As DNA, the CDR3 is TGTGCCAGCAGTGTATCGGCCGGGAGCTTCGATGAGCAGTTCTTC.

The rearrangement links TRBV10-3 to TRBJ2-7; 9 bases line up with TRBD1. The CDR3 length is 13 residues. The germline V gene encodes CDR1 ENHRY and CDR2 SYGVKD. The junction had 4 bases not matched to a gene; V was cut back by 6 bases and J by 4 bases. This CDR3 reads CAIRFGQGYEQYF. CDR3 in DNA: TGTGCCATCAGGTTTGGACAGGGGTACGAGCAGTACTTC.

The genes are TRBV12-3 or TRBV12-4 and TRBJ1-5; D ambiguous. The CDR3 is made up of 12 amino acids. V was cut by 2 bases and J by 8 bases, with 7 bases left in between. As DNA, the CDR3 is TGTGCCAGCAGTTTATTGAGGGAGCCCCAGCATTTT. It specifies CASSLLREPQHF.

The chain carries TRBV12-3 or TRBV12-4 and TRBJ1-5, with 10 bases that match TRBD1. The CDR3 is 15 amino acids. V lost 7 bases, J lost 4 bases, and 7 bases stayed unmatched. As DNA, the CDR3 is TGTGCCAGCACCATTAGGACAGGGGGGAATCAGCCCCAGCATTTT. This sequence encodes CASTIRTGGNQPQHF.

V gene TRBV28 combines with J gene TRBJ1-1; tentative D call: TRBD1 (5 bases). Germline V gene lookup returns CDR1 MDHEN and CDR2 SYDVKM. This CDR3 has 12 residues. The germline V and J ends were trimmed by 10 bases and 4 bases, with 13 bases remaining between them. CDR3 DNA sequence: TGTGCCATCATAACAGGAGGCACTGAAGCTTTCTTT. Translation gives CAIITGGTEAFF.

The V and J genes are TRBV5-1 and TRBJ1-1; tentative D call: TRBD1 (5 bases). V lost 0 bases and J lost 6, with 9 bases in between. Germline V lookup: CDR1 SGHRS, CDR2 YFSETQ. The CDR3 extends over 13 amino acids. In DNA, the CDR3 is TGCGCCAGCAGCTTGGGACGGGGGGCTGAAGCTTTCTTT. It specifies CASSLGRGAEAFF. Full variable domain (remainder filled in from reference TRBV5-1 and TRBJ1-1): KAGVTQTPRYLIKTRGQQVTLSCSPISGHRSVSWYQQTPGQGLQFLFEYFSETQRNKGNFPGRFSGRQFSNSRSEMNVSTLELGDSALYLCASSLGRGAEAFFGQGTRLTVV.

A word on this clonotype: A much larger clone lies one base from this, so it may be a read error. The chain links TRBV5-6 to TRBJ2-3; 9 positions agree with TRBD1. The length of the CDR3 is 17 residues. V shed 1 base and J 3 bases; nucleotides not matched to a gene: 9. In germline, CDR1 is SGHDT, CDR2 YYEEEE. As DNA, the CDR3 is TGTGCCAGCAGCTTGCTTGGTCGGGACAGGGAAACAGATACGCAGTATTTT. Its translation is CASSLLGRDRETDTQYF.

J is TRBJ2-5 and V is TRBV6-2 or TRBV6-3; 9 bases are shared with TRBD2. The length of the CDR3 is 14 residues. CDR1 MNHEY and CDR2 SVGEGT come from the germline V gene. J was trimmed by 4 bases and V by 6 bases; bases with no gene match: 6. CDR3 sequence reads: CASRAGGPIETQYF. In nucleotides, the CDR3 is TGTGCCAGCAGGGCGGGAGGGCCTATAGAGACCCAGTACTTC.

The table lists this clonotype with a few counts. The gene calls are TRBV4-2 and TRBJ2-1; perhaps TRBD1 as D (5 bases). Germline V gene lookup returns CDR1 LGHNA and CDR2 YNFKEQ. Trimming left V 4 bases short and J 4 bases short, with 11 bases between. This CDR3 region has 14 residues. This chain's CDR3 is CASSPGRGYNEQFF. CDR3 nucleotides: TGTGCCAGCAGCCCAGGGCGTGGGTACAATGAGCAGTTCTTC.

The table lists this clonotype with a few counts. V usage is TRBV12-3 or TRBV12-4 and J usage is TRBJ2-7, with unresolved D. With 6 bases removed from V and 10 bases from J, the gap between germline ends came to 13 bases. The CDR3 totals 11 residues. The CDR3 DNA follows: TGTGCCAGCAGCCCCGGAGCTTTTCAGTACTTC. Its translation: CASSPGAFQYF.

The chain uses TRBV28 and TRBJ1-2, with D possibly being TRBD1 (5 bases). Trimming took 2 bases from V and 7 from J, leaving 20 bases between them. Germline values: CDR1 MDHEN, CDR2 SYDVKM. CDR3 length: 16 residues. CDR3 region: CASSLPSPTARFGYTF. The DNA of the CDR3 is TGTGCCAGCAGTTTACCCTCCCCGACAGCACGTTTTGGCTACACCTTC.

This clonotype has only a few counts. The V and J genes are TRBV20-1 and TRBJ2-5; maybe TRBD2 (6 bases). Trimming stripped 5 bases from V and 2 bases from J, with 9 bases between. The CDR3 totals 12 residues. Germline CDR1 reads DFQATT; CDR2 reads SNEGSKA (reference sequence). In DNA, the CDR3 is TGCAGTGCTTCAGGGAGGCAAGAGACCCAGTACTTC. It encodes CSASGRQETQYF.

This chain links TRBV5-5 with TRBJ1-2; D ambiguous. CDR1 is SGHKS, CDR2 YYEKEE, per germline (reference sequence). Trimming took 0 bases from V and 8 from J, leaving 11 bases between them. The CDR3 is made up of 13 amino acids. CDR3 protein: CASSLDPQHGYTF. The CDR3 DNA reads TGTGCCAGCAGCTTGGATCCGCAGCACGGCTACACCTTC.

V is TRBV9 and J is TRBJ2-3; possibly TRBD2 for D (6 bases). The CDR3 covers 15 residues. The V end lost 4 bases, the J end lost 1 base, and 13 bases lay between the germline ends. Germline V gives CDR1 SGDLS, CDR2 YYNGEE. The CDR3 loop is CASSSIGSRTDTQYF. The CDR3 DNA follows: TGTGCCAGCAGCTCCATCGGGAGTCGCACAGATACGCAGTATTTT.

This clonotype was counted between two and nine times. The chain carries TRBV19 and TRBJ2-7, with TRBD1 matching over 10 bases. This CDR3 contains 17 residues. Trimming took 2 bases from V and 2 from J; bases not matched to a gene: 9. Germline V lookup: CDR1 LNHDA, CDR2 SQIVND (reference sequence). The CDR3 loop is CASSITSSGTGAYEQYF. The CDR3 DNA reads TGTGCCAGTAGTATAACTTCCTCGGGGACAGGGGCCTACGAGCAGTACTTC.

The chain joins TRBV28 to TRBJ2-7; 10 bases fit TRBD2. The V gene end was trimmed by 4 bases and the J gene end by 2 bases; junction bases not matched to a gene: 8. This CDR3 is built from 16 residues. Germline V gene data show CDR1 as MDHEN and CDR2 as SYDVKM. The CDR3 reads CASSSAAAGGPYEQYF. CDR3 nucleotides: TGTGCCAGCAGTTCGGCCGCAGCGGGAGGGCCCTACGAGCAGTACTTC.

As for this clonotype: One end of the junction is discordant with germline, which a read error may explain. This chain connects TRBV29-1 to TRBJ2-3, with D perhaps TRBD2 (5 bases). The CDR3 runs 12 residues. Germline V gene sequence: CDR1 SQVTM, CDR2 ANQGSEA. CDR3 nucleotide sequence: TGTAGCGTTTCCCGGGGTACAGATACGCAGTATTTT. Encoded protein: CSVSRGTDTQYF.

This clonotype was observed a single time. CDR3 DNA: TGTGCCAGCAGCCCGCCCAGCGGGGGGGCGATGGCTTTCTTT. Its translation: CASSPPSGGAMAFF. The chain uses TRBV7-2 and TRBJ1-1; possible D gene TRBD1, 6 bases. Trimming took 5 bases from V and 11 from J, leaving 21 bases between them. The CDR3 contains 14 residues. The germline CDR1 and CDR2 sequences are SGHTA and FQGNSA.

V gene TRBV11-2 combines with J gene TRBJ2-5; tentatively, D is TRBD1 (5 bases). V dropped 4 bases and J dropped 5 bases, with 17 bases sitting between them. The V gene's germline CDR1 is SGHAT and CDR2 FQNNGV. This CDR3 has 15 amino acids. In nucleotides, the CDR3 is TGTGCCAGCAGCTCACTGCCGCAGGGAAGCGAGACCCAGTACTTC. This translates into CASSSLPQGSETQYF.

V usage is TRBV28 and J usage is TRBJ2-1; D is unresolved. This CDR3 has 13 amino acids. Trimming took 10 bases from V and 0 from J, leaving 10 bases between them. Germline-derived CDR1 and CDR2 are MDHEN and SYDVKM. CDR3 in amino acids: CATIRDSYNEQFF. In DNA form, the CDR3 reads TGTGCCACCATTAGGGACTCCTACAATGAGCAGTTCTTC.

The rearrangement joins TRBV29-1 to TRBJ1-1, with D possibly being TRBD1 (5 bases). Trimming stripped 7 bases from V and 4 bases from J, with 7 bases between. Germline lookup yields CDR1 SQVTM and CDR2 ANQGSEA. CDR3 length equals 10 residues. CDR3 coding DNA: TGCAGCGGGGGGGGCACTGAAGCTTTCTTT. Protein: CSGGGTEAFF.

The table lists this clonotype with many counts. V and J are TRBV3-1 and TRBJ2-5; 9 positions agree with TRBD2. The CDR3 covers 16 residues. Trimming took 4 bases from V and 2 from J; bases not matched to a gene: 8. Germline CDR1 LGHDT, CDR2 YNNKEL (reference sequence). The chain's CDR3 is CASSPRRLAEQETQYF. CDR3 bases: TGTGCCAGCAGCCCCCGCCGACTAGCGGAACAAGAGACCCAGTACTTC.

The chain recombines TRBV20-1 with TRBJ1-5; D gene ambiguous. The V end lost 6 bases, the J end lost 2 bases, and 14 bases lay between the germline ends. Per germline, CDR1 DFQATT and CDR2 SNEGSKA (reference sequence). The CDR3 consists of 14 residues. CDR3 loop: CSAQEFAGNQPQHF. In DNA form, the CDR3 reads TGCAGTGCGCAAGAATTTGCTGGCAATCAGCCCCAGCATTTT.

In its sample, this clonotype was seen a few times. For the CDR3, the DNA is TGTGCCAGCACTCGATGGGGACCAGCCAATGAGCAGTTCTTC. This sequence encodes CASTRWGPANEQFF. The chain joins TRBV7-2 to TRBJ2-1; D may be TRBD1 or TRBD2 (5 bases each). The CDR3 covers 14 residues. V gave up 7 bases and J gave up 6 bases, with 16 bases separating them. CDR1 and CDR2 (germline): SGHTA, FQGNSA.